A selection of T cell receptor beta chains follows, all from one sample in a study of cytomegalovirus exposure and HLA in healthy donors. The protocol was immunoSEQ multiplex PCR, while the TCRdb copy is restricted to in-frame clones and leaves out a portion. The repertoire consists of 150,000 to 200,000 clones, with about 9% occurring once and the leading ten covering 1% to 1.5%. What was sequenced was PBMCs. The receptors come from a woman aged 25 to 39 in good health and CMV-seropositive. Each CDR3 is given with its conserved first and last residue. Fields, in order: clone size, D gene, J gene, V gene, CDR3 DNA, CDR3 protein. The D gene is left open where the match is weak. Clone size is given for some rows only: seen once, a few or many times, or a class if the clone is expanded.

size: -; D: TRBD2; J: TRBJ2-7; V: TRBV27; DNA: TGTGCCAGCAGTTTAACGGTGACTAGCGTAACCTACGAGCAGTACTTC; CDR3: CASSLTVTSVTYEQYF
size: few; D: -; J: TRBJ1-5; V: TRBV27; DNA: TGTGCCAGCAGTCCAACCGGGTCTCCCCGGCCCCAGCATTTT; CDR3: CASSPTGSPRPQHF
size: -; D: -; J: TRBJ2-2; V: TRBV5-1; DNA: TGCGCCAGCAGCTTGGGGCCCCAGGCTCAGGACGGGGAGCTGTTTTTT; CDR3: CASSLGPQAQDGELFF
size: -; D: TRBD1; J: TRBJ2-5; V: TRBV5-6; DNA: TGTGCCAGCCGACGGACAGGGGAAGGGGAGACCCAGTACTTC; CDR3: CASRRTGEGETQYF
size: -; D: -; J: TRBJ2-5; V: TRBV7-9; DNA: TGTGCCAGCAGCGCCGGGAAGGCCGAAGAGACCCAGTACTTC; CDR3: CASSAGKAEETQYF
size: -; D: TRBD1; J: TRBJ2-7; V: TRBV27; DNA: TGTGCCAGCAGTCCGGGACAGAGGAGGGAGCAGTACTTC; CDR3: CASSPGQRREQYF
size: -; D: -; J: TRBJ1-1; V: TRBV5-1; DNA: TGCGCCAGCAGCCCCGGACAACCCAACACTGAAGCTTTCTTT; CDR3: CASSPGQPNTEAFF
size: -; D: TRBD1; J: TRBJ1-1; V: TRBV30; DNA: TGTGCCTGGGAAAGGACAGGGGAAGGGACTGAAGCTTTCTTT; CDR3: CAWERTGEGTEAFF
size: few; D: TRBD1; J: TRBJ2-4; V: TRBV7-8; DNA: TGTGCCAGCAGTGCGGGTCAGGGGGCGGGAAGTATTCAGTACTTC; CDR3: CASSAGQGAGSIQYF
size: -; D: TRBD1; J: TRBJ2-1; V: TRBV27; DNA: TGTGCCAGCAGTTGGAAGTCAGGGGGCAATGAGCAGTTCTTC; CDR3: CASSWKSGGNEQFF
size: -; D: -; J: TRBJ1-2; V: TRBV7-9; DNA: TGTGCCAGCAGCCTGCCGACTGCCTATGGCTACACCTTC; CDR3: CASSLPTAYGYTF
size: -; D: -; J: TRBJ1-3; V: TRBV5-4; DNA: TGTGCCAGCAGCCATGGAAACACCATATATTTT; CDR3: CASSHGNTIYF
size: few; D: TRBD2; J: TRBJ2-5; V: TRBV11-2; DNA: TGTGCCAGCAGCTTAGAGGAGGGACTACCAGAGACCCAGTACTTC; CDR3: CASSLEEGLPETQYF
size: -; D: -; J: TRBJ2-3; V: TRBV5-1; DNA: TGCGCCAGCAGTAAGGGGTCCCGAGATACGCAGTATTTT; CDR3: CASSKGSRDTQYF
size: few; D: TRBD2; J: TRBJ2-7; V: TRBV7-2; DNA: TGTGCCAGCAGCTTTCGACGACTAGCGGGAGGCGAGCAGTACTTC; CDR3: CASSFRRLAGGEQYF
size: few; D: -; J: TRBJ2-7; V: TRBV7-6; DNA: TGTGCCAGCGGCTTATTAGCCGGATGGGAGTACGAGCAGTACTTC; CDR3: CASGLLAGWEYEQYF
size: -; D: TRBD2; J: TRBJ2-3; V: TRBV18; DNA: TGTGCCAGCTCACCAGGGCTAGCGGACACAGATACGCAGTATTTT; CDR3: CASSPGLADTDTQYF
size: few; D: TRBD1; J: TRBJ1-2; V: TRBV19; DNA: TGTGCCAGTAGTATAAACAGGGGAGCTAACTATGGCTACACCTTC; CDR3: CASSINRGANYGYTF
size: few; D: TRBD2; J: TRBJ2-7; V: TRBV9; DNA: TGTGCCAGCAGCGTAGCTATGACTAGCGGGAGTTACGAGCAGTACTTC; CDR3: CASSVAMTSGSYEQYF
size: few; D: -; J: TRBJ2-7; V: TRBV7-8; DNA: TGTGCCAGCAGCCCAGCCGGGGACATGAACTCCTACGAGCAGTACTTC; CDR3: CASSPAGDMNSYEQYF
size: -; D: -; J: TRBJ2-7; V: TRBV21-1; DNA: TGTGCCATCTGGGCCCGCCAACCGGGACAGAACTACGAGCAGTACTTC; CDR3: CAIWARQPGQNYEQYF
size: -; D: -; J: TRBJ1-2; V: TRBV18; DNA: TGTGCCAGCTCACCAGGCCAGGGAACGAACTATGGCTACACCTTC; CDR3: CASSPGQGTNYGYTF
size: few; D: TRBD2; J: TRBJ2-1; V: TRBV6-5; DNA: TGTGCCAGCAGACGCCTAGCGGACTCCTACAATGAGCAGTTCTTC; CDR3: CASRRLADSYNEQFF
size: -; D: -; J: TRBJ2-3; V: TRBV2; DNA: TGTGCCAGCAGTGGCGCCTCGTTGCGCAGCACAGATACGCAGTATTTT; CDR3: CASSGASLRSTDTQYF
size: -; D: TRBD1; J: TRBJ1-2; V: TRBV4-1; DNA: TGCGCCAGCAGCCACCCGGGACAGGGGAACTATGGCTACACCTTC; CDR3: CASSHPGQGNYGYTF
size: -; D: -; J: TRBJ1-3; V: TRBV18; DNA: TGTGCCAGCTCACCACCGATGGGGGCCCGCTCTGGAAACACCATATATTTT; CDR3: CASSPPMGARSGNTIYF
size: -; D: TRBD2; J: TRBJ2-7; V: TRBV7-4; DNA: TGTGCCAGCCCGGAGGGCGGGAGATGCTCCTACGAGCAGTACTTC; CDR3: CASPEGGRCSYEQYF
size: -; D: TRBD2; J: TRBJ2-3; V: TRBV7-2; DNA: TGTGCCAGCAGCCCAGGGGGGACTAGCGGGAGCAGGGAGGCAGATACGCAGTATTTT; CDR3: CASSPGGTSGSREADTQYF
size: -; D: TRBD2; J: TRBJ2-7; V: TRBV27; DNA: TGTGCCAGCAGTTTAGTACTAGCGGGAGGGCCGTCCTACGAGCAGTACTTC; CDR3: CASSLVLAGGPSYEQYF
size: -; D: -; J: TRBJ1-5; V: TRBV10-3; DNA: TGTGCCATCAGTGGACAGGGCAATCAGCCCCAGCATTTT; CDR3: CAISGQGNQPQHF
size: few; D: -; J: TRBJ2-1; V: TRBV7-9; DNA: TGTGCCAGCCCGGGACTTAGACAGTTCTTC; CDR3: CASPGLRQFF
size: few; D: TRBD2; J: TRBJ2-3; V: TRBV7-7; DNA: TGTGCCAGCAGCTTAGGGGCTAGCGGGAGGACAGATACGCAGTATTTT; CDR3: CASSLGASGRTDTQYF
size: few; D: TRBD1; J: TRBJ1-1; V: TRBV9; DNA: TGTGCCAGCAGCGTAGGACAGGGTGGAACTGAAGCTTTCTTT; CDR3: CASSVGQGGTEAFF
size: -; D: TRBD1; J: TRBJ2-1; V: TRBV6-1; DNA: TGTGCCAGGGGGGGGACAGGGATCGATGAGCAGTTCTTC; CDR3: CARGGTGIDEQFF
size: -; D: -; J: TRBJ2-5; V: TRBV6-1; DNA: TGTGCCAGCAGCCTTGAACCCCGGGGAGAGACCCAGTACTTC; CDR3: CASSLEPRGETQYF
size: few; D: TRBD2; J: TRBJ2-7; V: TRBV11-2; DNA: TGTGCCAGCAGCTCGACTAGCTCCCCATCCCCCTACGAGCAGTACTTC; CDR3: CASSSTSSPSPYEQYF
size: few; D: -; J: TRBJ2-7; V: TRBV2; DNA: TGTGCCAGCAGTGGCGGAAGGTTAAGCTACGAGCAGTACTTC; CDR3: CASSGGRLSYEQYF
size: few; D: -; J: TRBJ1-2; V: TRBV28; DNA: TGTGCCAGCAGTCCACCGGACAGTTATGGCTACACCTTC; CDR3: CASSPPDSYGYTF
size: few; D: -; J: TRBJ2-4; V: TRBV6-5; DNA: TGTGCCAGCAGTCGGGATTCTTCAGCCAAAAACATTCAGTACTTC; CDR3: CASSRDSSAKNIQYF
size: few; D: TRBD2; J: TRBJ2-7; V: TRBV23-1; DNA: TGCGCCAGCAGTCAAATTAAAGGACGCGTAGCGGGAGGGGCTCGGGAGCAGTACTTC; CDR3: CASSQIKGRVAGGAREQYF
size: -; D: -; J: TRBJ1-2; V: TRBV5-1; DNA: TGCGCCAGCAGCTACGGGTGGGATGGCTACACCTTC; CDR3: CASSYGWDGYTF